The source of this T cell receptor beta chain is a study of response to subunit inactivated influenza vaccine. TCRdb ran MiXCR on the RT-PCR reads and lists one entry per CDR3 protein. The repertoire holds more than 700,000 distinct CDR3 sequences, with approximately 21% as singletons. Study-level results: Few additional T cells are recruited per seasonal influenza vaccination, authors suggested.

Concerning this clonotype itself: The antigen is not known.

Germline V CDR1 and CDR2: SGHAT, FQNNGV. This CDR3 has 15 amino acids. With 1 base removed from V and 0 bases from J, the gap between germline ends came to 9 bases. The sequence was obtained from a man in his fifties who received an inactivated influenza vaccine. The chain employs TRBV11-2 and TRBJ2-5; D remains ambiguous. The sequencing used PBMCs from blood, collected 5 days after vaccination. Here the CDR3 reads CASSLVFSNQETQYF. CDR3 coding DNA: TGTGCCAGCAGCTTAGTTTTTAGTAACCAAGAGACCCAGTACTTC.